This TCR beta chain was retrieved from a study of blood T cell repertoires in COVID-19. Germline CDR1 and CDR2: MNHEY and SVGEGT. This CDR3 has 12 amino acids. V lost 6 bases, J lost 0 bases, and 5 bases lay in between. Original handling: Reference gene primer amplification gave estimated nucleated cell counts. TCRdb's copy holds only in-frame clones and misses some; the assay was immunoSEQ multiplex PCR. V and J calls and clone size follow that table, whereas D and trimming were derived from the DNA. The sample includes some 330,000 clones, around 87% of them seen just once. The TCR originated in a woman aged 45 to 65 with active or convalescent COVID-19. The sample was peripheral blood. The chain employs TRBV6-2 or TRBV6-3 and TRBJ1-1; D is uncertain. Here the CDR3 DNA reads TGTGCCAGCAGCCATATGAACACTGAAGCTTTCTTT. Residues: CASSHMNTEAFF.